Shown below are 6 T cell receptor beta chains from a single sample sequenced in a study of T cells of healthy individuals. TCRdb re-analysed the 5' RACE reads in MiXCR, keeping a single row per CDR3 protein. Of 95,000 to 100,000 distinct CDR3 sequences in the sample, 15% to 20% were seen once. Every receptor here comes from a human donor in good health.

The chain recombines TRBV15 with TRBJ2-1; 13 bases are a match to TRBD2. The V and J ends lost 0 bases and 4 bases, in that order; junction bases with no gene match: 3. Per germline, CDR1 LNHNV and CDR2 YYDKDF (reference sequence). The CDR3 runs to 17 residues. Written as DNA, the CDR3 is TGTGCCACCAGCAGAGATCTACTAGCGGGAGGGTACAATGAGCAGTTCTTC. Translated: CATSRDLLAGGYNEQFF.

This clonotype was picked up a small number of times. This chain links TRBV7-9 with TRBJ2-1, with D unresolved. Germline-derived CDR1 and CDR2 are SEHNR and FQNEAQ (reference sequence). The CDR3 spans 15 residues. V gave up 5 bases and J gave up 12 bases, with 23 bases separating them. The CDR3 DNA follows: TGTGCCAGCAGCACCGCGAGCGCCGCTTTTGTGGGGCAGTTCTTC. Residues: CASSTASAAFVGQFF.

The sample holds a few counts of this clonotype. This sequence joins TRBV28 and TRBJ1-4, with D tentatively TRBD1 (6 bases). Trimming shortened V by 4 bases and J by 8 bases, and 14 bases separated the two germline ends. CDR1 is MDHEN and CDR2 is SYDVKM in the germline V gene. The CDR3 totals 14 residues. CDR3 sequence: CASSSLGGREKLFF. In DNA form, the CDR3 reads TGTGCCAGCAGTTCCCTGGGGGGCCGCGAAAAACTGTTTTTT.

This clonotype showed up many times. This chain joins TRBV9 and TRBJ2-5, with a weak D call TRBD2 (6 bases). Per germline, CDR1 SGDLS and CDR2 YYNGEE. Trimming pared 2 bases from V and 1 base from J, leaving 9 bases between. There are 14 residues in the CDR3. The CDR3 here is CASSVGGVQETQYF. In DNA, the CDR3 is TGTGCCAGCAGCGTGGGGGGAGTCCAAGAGACCCAGTACTTC.

The sample holds a few counts of this clonotype. The V gene is TRBV20-1, the J gene TRBJ2-1; 10 bases agree with TRBD2. This CDR3 comprises 14 residues. CDR1 and CDR2 (germline): DFQATT, SNEGSKA (reference sequence). The V and J ends lost 6 bases and 3 bases, in that order; junction bases with no gene match: 5. In nucleotides, the CDR3 is TGCAGTGCCTTGGGACTAGCGCACTACAATGAGCAGTTCTTC. Protein product: CSALGLAHYNEQFF.

This clonotype was seen a handful of times. The chain uses TRBV28 and TRBJ2-5, with 7 bases that match TRBD1. In germline, CDR1 is MDHEN, CDR2 SYDVKM. The V segment lost 4 bases and the J segment 2 bases; nucleotides outside the gene matches: 10. This CDR3 spans 16 amino acids. CDR3 sequence reads: CASSSWGQIGQETQYF. The CDR3 region has the DNA TGTGCCAGCAGTTCCTGGGGACAGATAGGGCAAGAGACCCAGTACTTC.